This entry lists 16 T cell receptor beta chains sequenced from one sample in a study of shared clonotypes between healthy human individuals. Clones were sequenced by immunoSEQ multiplex PCR, and TCRdb holds only the in-frame ones, with some missing. The sample includes around 2,000,000 clones, less than 95% seen only once; the top ten take about 1.1%. CD8 cells classed as naive were CD45RO-negative and positively selected for CCR7, excluding terminally differentiated effector memory CD45RA+ cells. Material for sequencing was naive CD8+ T cells sorted from blood. These receptor sequences come from a young man in good health.

This clone was seen a single time. Other DNA sequences in the sample encode the same CDR3. The chain recombines TRBV11-2 with TRBJ1-5; the D is unclear. Germline CDR1 and CDR2: SGHAT and FQNNGV. CDR3 length: 15 amino acids. V was clipped by 0 bases and J by 0 bases, with 6 bases between them. The CDR3 sequence is CASSLDGNSNQPQHF. The DNA for the CDR3 is TGTGCCAGCAGCTTAGACGGGAATAGCAATCAGCCCCAGCATTTT.

V gene TRBV19 combines with J gene TRBJ2-7; D is possibly TRBD1 (6 bases). The CDR3 length is 15 residues. Germline CDR1 reads LNHDA; CDR2 reads SQIVND (reference sequence). Deletions cut 8 bases from V and 0 bases from J, with 17 bases between. In DNA, the CDR3 is TGTGCCAGTTCCCAGGGACAAGGAAACTCCTACGAGCAGTACTTC. Translation: CASSQGQGNSYEQYF.

The chain combines TRBV28 with TRBJ2-5, with 8 nucleotides matching TRBD2. CDR1 and CDR2 from the germline V gene are MDHEN and SYDVKM. This CDR3 is 15 amino acids long. V shed 6 bases, J shed 5 bases, and the junction held 11 bases outside the gene matches. The CDR3 DNA reads TGTGCCAGCAGCAGCTCGGGGGGGGTCGGGGAGACCCAGTACTTC. Its protein product is CASSSSGGVGETQYF.

Concerning this clone: The junction and the germline gene differ at one end; a read error may be behind it. This chain connects TRBV11-2 to TRBJ2-2; D is unclear. The CDR3 runs to 11 residues. Germline V lookup: CDR1 SGHAT, CDR2 FQNNGV. The CDR3 DNA follows: TGTGCCAGCAGTTGGACCGAGGAGCTGTTTTTT. This encodes CASSWTEELFF.

This clone was seen just once. The identical CDR3 is also encoded by other nucleotide sequences in the sample. The V and J genes are TRBV5-4 and TRBJ2-7; D gene ambiguous. This CDR3 comprises 13 residues. Germline V gene lookup returns CDR1 SGHNT and CDR2 YYREEE (reference sequence). Trimming took off 2 bases at V and 2 bases at J, with 8 bases between the two ends. This CDR3 is CASSFKGTYEQYF. Written as DNA, the CDR3 is TGTGCCAGCAGCTTCAAGGGCACCTACGAGCAGTACTTC.

V gene TRBV5-6 combines with J gene TRBJ2-6; D gene unclear. The CDR3 runs 16 residues. V was trimmed by 0 bases and J by 0 bases, leaving 7 bases between them. Germline V gene data show CDR1 as SGHDT and CDR2 as YYEEEE. The CDR3 loop reads CASSLGANSGANVLTF. The CDR3 bases are TGTGCCAGCAGCTTGGGGGCGAACTCTGGGGCCAACGTCCTGACTTTC.

The chain couples TRBV19 to TRBJ1-5; D is uncertain. Germline V lookup: CDR1 LNHDA, CDR2 SQIVND (reference sequence). This CDR3 comprises 13 residues. Trimming pared 3 bases from V and 7 bases from J, leaving 10 bases between. The CDR3 DNA follows: TGTGCCAGTAGTATCTCACATTGGCAGCCCCAGCATTTT. This gives the protein CASSISHWQPQHF.

The chain recombines TRBV9 with TRBJ1-1; TRBD1 aligns across 9 bases. With V trimmed by 3 bases and J by 6 bases, 3 bases remained unmatched. The germline CDR1 and CDR2 sequences are SGDLS and YYNGEE. CDR3 length: 13 residues. The CDR3 nucleotides read TGTGCCAGCAGCGCACAGGGGGCACCTGAAGCTTTCTTT. It codes for CASSAQGAPEAFF. The whole variable domain, remainder taken from reference TRBV9 and TRBJ1-1, is DSGVTQTPKHLITATGQRVTLRCSPRSGDLSVYWYQQSLDQGLQFLIQYYNGEERAKGNILERFSAQQFPDLHSELNLSSLELGDSALYFCASSAQGAPEAFFGQGTRLTVV.

Written as DNA, the CDR3 is TGTGCCAGCAGCTTATCCCCGCAAGGGCTCTATGGCTACACCTTC. It specifies CASSLSPQGLYGYTF. The chain has TRBV11-2 and TRBJ1-2; no clear D gene. V gave up 2 bases and J gave up 4 bases, with 14 bases separating them. The CDR3 spans 15 residues. Germline CDR1 and CDR2: SGHAT and FQNNGV. The variable domain in full, completed from reference TRBV11-2 and TRBJ1-2, reads EAGVAQSPRYKIIEKRQSVAFWCNPISGHATLYWYQQILGQGPKLLIQFQNNGVVDDSQLPKDRFSAERLKGVDSTLKIQPAKLEDSAVYLCASSLSPQGLYGYTFGSGTRLTVV.

The rearrangement joins TRBV4-1 to TRBJ2-5; a weak D match, TRBD2 (6 bases). The CDR3 has 14 residues. V lost 5 bases and J lost 4, with 14 bases in between. Germline CDR1 is MGHRA and CDR2 is YSYEKL. The CDR3 spells CASSVRLGRETQYF. The CDR3, as DNA: TGCGCCAGCAGCGTCCGACTAGGCAGAGAGACCCAGTACTTC.

The genes are TRBV19 and TRBJ1-5; D remains unclear. V lost 6 bases, J lost 2 bases, and 23 bases lay in between. This CDR3 contains 18 residues. Germline assignment: CDR1 LNHDA and CDR2 SQIVND (reference sequence). The CDR3: CASSHPYDVGNGNQPQHF. The CDR3 DNA follows: TGTGCCAGTAGCCACCCCTATGACGTGGGGAATGGCAATCAGCCCCAGCATTTT.

The chain carries TRBV25-1 and TRBJ2-5, with D perhaps matching TRBD1 (6 bases). The CDR3 has 11 amino acids. Trimming cost V 10 bases and J 5 bases, with 11 bases left between them. Germline V gene lookup returns CDR1 MGHDK and CDR2 SYGVNS. The CDR3 DNA sequence: TGTGCCATCACTACAGGGGAGACCCAGTACTTC. Encoded protein: CAITTGETQYF. Complete variable domain (other parts from reference TRBV25-1 and TRBJ2-5): EADIYQTPRYLVIGTGKKITLECSQTMGHDKMYWYQQDPGMELHLIHYSYGVNSTEKGDLSSESTVSRIRTEHFPLTLESARPSHTSQYLCAITTGETQYFGPGTRLLVL.

This chain connects TRBV4-1 to TRBJ2-1, with 13 nucleotides matching TRBD2. There are 15 residues in the CDR3. Losses at the gene ends were 2 bases for V and 6 bases for J; bases not matched to a gene: 1. Germline CDR1 and CDR2: MGHRA and YSYEKL. CDR3 in DNA: TGCGCCAGCAGCCAAACTAGCGGGAGGGGCAATGAGCAGTTCTTC. The encoded protein is CASSQTSGRGNEQFF.

The CDR3 DNA reads TGTGCCAGCAGTTACAAGGGGGATACGCAGTATTTT. Amino acid sequence: CASSYKGDTQYF. The chain uses TRBV6-5 and TRBJ2-3, with D perhaps TRBD1 (5 bases). CDR1 is MNHEY, CDR2 SVGAGI, per germline. Deletions cut 2 bases from V and 6 bases from J, with 6 bases between. The CDR3 contains 12 residues.

The chain carries TRBV19 and TRBJ1-2, with D unresolved. Germline V lookup: CDR1 LNHDA, CDR2 SQIVND (reference sequence). V was pared by 7 bases and J by 0 bases, with 9 bases between. CDR3 length: 13 amino acids. The CDR3 DNA sequence: TGTGCCAGTAATCGGGGAGCTAACTATGGCTACACCTTC. As protein: CASNRGANYGYTF.

On this clone: Other DNA sequences within the sample encode an identical CDR3. The rearrangement links TRBV5-6 to TRBJ2-1, with unresolved D. The CDR3 extends over 12 amino acids. V was trimmed by 4 bases and J by 5 bases, leaving 7 bases between them. The V gene's germline CDR1 is SGHDT and CDR2 YYEEEE. The chain's CDR3 is CASSLVDNEQFF. CDR3 nucleotide sequence: TGTGCCAGCAGCCTGGTGGACAATGAGCAGTTCTTC.